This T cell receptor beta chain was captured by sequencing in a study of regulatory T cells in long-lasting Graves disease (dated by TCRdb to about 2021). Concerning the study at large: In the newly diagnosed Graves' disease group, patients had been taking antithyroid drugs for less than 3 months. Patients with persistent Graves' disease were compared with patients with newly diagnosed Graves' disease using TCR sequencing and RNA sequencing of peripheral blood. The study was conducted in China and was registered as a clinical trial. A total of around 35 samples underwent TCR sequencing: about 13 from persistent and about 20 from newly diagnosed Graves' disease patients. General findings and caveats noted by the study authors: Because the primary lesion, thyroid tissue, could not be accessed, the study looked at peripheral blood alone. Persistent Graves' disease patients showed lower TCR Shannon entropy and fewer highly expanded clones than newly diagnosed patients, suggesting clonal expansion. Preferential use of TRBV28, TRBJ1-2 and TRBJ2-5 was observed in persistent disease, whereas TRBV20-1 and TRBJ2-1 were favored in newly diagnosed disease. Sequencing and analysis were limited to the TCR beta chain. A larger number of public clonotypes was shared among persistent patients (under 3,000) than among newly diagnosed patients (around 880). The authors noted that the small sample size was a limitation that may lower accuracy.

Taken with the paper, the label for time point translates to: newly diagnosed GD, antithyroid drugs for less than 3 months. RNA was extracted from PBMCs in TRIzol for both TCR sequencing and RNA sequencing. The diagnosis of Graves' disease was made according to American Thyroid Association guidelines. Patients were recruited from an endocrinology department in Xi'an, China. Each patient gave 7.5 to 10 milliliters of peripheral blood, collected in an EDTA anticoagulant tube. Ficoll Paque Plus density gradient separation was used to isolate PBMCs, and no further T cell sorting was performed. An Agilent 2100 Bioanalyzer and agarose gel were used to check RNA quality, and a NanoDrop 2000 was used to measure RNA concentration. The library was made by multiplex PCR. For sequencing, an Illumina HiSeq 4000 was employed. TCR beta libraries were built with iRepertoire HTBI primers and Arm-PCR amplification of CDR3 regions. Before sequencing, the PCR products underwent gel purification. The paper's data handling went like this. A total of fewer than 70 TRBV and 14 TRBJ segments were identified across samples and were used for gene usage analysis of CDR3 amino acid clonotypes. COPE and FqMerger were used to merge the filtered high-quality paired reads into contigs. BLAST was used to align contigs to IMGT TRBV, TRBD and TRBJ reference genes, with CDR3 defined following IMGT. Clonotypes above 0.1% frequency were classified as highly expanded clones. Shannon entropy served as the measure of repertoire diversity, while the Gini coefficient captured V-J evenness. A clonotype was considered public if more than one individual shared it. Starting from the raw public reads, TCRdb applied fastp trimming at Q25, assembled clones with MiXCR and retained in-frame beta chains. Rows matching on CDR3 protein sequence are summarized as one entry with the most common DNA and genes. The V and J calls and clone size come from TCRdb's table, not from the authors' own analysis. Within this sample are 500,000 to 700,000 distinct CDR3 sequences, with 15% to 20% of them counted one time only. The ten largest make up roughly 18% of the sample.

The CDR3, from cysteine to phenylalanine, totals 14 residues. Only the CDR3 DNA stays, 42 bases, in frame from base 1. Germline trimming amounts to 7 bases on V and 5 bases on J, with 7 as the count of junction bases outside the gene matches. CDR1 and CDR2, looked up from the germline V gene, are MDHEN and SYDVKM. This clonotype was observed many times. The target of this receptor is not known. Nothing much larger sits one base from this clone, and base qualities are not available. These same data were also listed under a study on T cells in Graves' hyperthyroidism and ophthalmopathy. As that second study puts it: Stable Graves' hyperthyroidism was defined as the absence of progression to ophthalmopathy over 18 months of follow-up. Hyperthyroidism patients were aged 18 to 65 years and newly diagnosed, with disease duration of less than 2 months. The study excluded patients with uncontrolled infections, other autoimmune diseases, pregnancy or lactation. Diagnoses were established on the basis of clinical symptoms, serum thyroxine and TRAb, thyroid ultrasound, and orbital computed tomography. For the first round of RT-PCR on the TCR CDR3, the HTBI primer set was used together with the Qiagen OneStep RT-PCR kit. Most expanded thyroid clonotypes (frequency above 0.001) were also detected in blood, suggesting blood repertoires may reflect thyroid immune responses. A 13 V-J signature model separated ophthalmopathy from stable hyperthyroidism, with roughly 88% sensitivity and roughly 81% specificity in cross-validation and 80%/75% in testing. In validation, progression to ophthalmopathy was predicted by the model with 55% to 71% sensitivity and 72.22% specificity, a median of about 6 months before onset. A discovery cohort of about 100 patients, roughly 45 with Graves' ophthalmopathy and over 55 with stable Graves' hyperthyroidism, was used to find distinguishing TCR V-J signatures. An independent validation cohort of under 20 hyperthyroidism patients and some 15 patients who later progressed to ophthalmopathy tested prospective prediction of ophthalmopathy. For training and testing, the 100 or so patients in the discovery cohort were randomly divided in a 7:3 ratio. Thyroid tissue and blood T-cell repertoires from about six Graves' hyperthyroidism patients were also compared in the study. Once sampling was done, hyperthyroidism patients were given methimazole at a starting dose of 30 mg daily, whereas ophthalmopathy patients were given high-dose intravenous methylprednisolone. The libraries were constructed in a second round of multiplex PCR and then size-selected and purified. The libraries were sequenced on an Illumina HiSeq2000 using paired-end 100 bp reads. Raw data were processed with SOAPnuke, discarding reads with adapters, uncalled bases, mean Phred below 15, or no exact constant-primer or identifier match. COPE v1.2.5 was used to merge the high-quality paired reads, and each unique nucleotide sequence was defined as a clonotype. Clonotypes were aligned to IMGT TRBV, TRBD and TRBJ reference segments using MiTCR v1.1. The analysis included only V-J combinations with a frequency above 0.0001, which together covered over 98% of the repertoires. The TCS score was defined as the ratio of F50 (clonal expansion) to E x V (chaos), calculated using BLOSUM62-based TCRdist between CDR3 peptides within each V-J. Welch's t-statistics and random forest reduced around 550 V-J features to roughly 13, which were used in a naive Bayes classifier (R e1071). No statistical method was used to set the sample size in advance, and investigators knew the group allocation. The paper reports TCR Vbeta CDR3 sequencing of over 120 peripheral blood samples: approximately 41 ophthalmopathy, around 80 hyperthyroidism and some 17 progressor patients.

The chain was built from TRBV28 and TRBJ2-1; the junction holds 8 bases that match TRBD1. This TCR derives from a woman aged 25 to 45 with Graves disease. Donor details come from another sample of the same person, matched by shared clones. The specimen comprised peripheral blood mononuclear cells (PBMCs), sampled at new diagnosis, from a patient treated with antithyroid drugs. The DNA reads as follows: TGTGCCAGCAAACCAGGGGGCTCTAACAATGAGCAGTTCTTC. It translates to CASKPGGSNNEQFF.